This TCR beta chain is from a study of T cell repertoires in ileal Crohn's disease. Whole-study context: Median disease duration was approximately eight years; approximately 32% smoked at surgery. Operated complications were stricturing disease (61%) and penetrating disease (approximately 39%). Notes on the study in general: Compared with CD4 T cells, sorted CD8 cells carried more expanded clones. Endoscopic recurrence occurred in every patient whose clonality exceeded 26.8%.

A note on this clone: Its specificity is unknown.

Sequencing used immunoSEQ multiplex PCR; TCRdb keeps in-frame clones, though not all of them. Of about 3,600 clones in the sample, roughly four fifths were seen once. This CDR3 contains 17 residues. CDR1 and CDR2 from the germline V gene are LNHDA and SQIVND (reference sequence). Deletions cut 5 bases from V and 2 bases from J, with 20 bases between. Source material: ileal tissue. This clonotype was sampled from an adult with Crohn's disease. This chain joins TRBV19 and TRBJ2-3; perhaps TRBD2 as D (6 bases). The DNA of the CDR3 is TGTGCCAGTAGTTCTCCCAGAGTAGCGGAGAACACAGATACGCAGTATTTT. This codes for CASSSPRVAENTDTQYF.